Presented here are 2 T cell receptor beta chains from one specimen sequenced in a study of cytomegalovirus exposure and HLA in healthy donors. Both 60 Vbeta primers and 13 Jbeta primers went into the PCR. Generated by immunoSEQ multiplex PCR, the TCRdb table keeps only in-frame clones and is missing some. The sample lists about 130,000 clones; 80% were seen once. Sample: PBMCs. These receptors came from a man aged 25-45 years in good health and CMV-seronegative.

The V gene is TRBV27, the J gene TRBJ2-7, with TRBD2 matching 12 bases. This CDR3 spans 16 amino acids. Per the germline V gene, CDR1 is MNHEY and CDR2 is SMNVEV (reference sequence). Trimming cost V 3 bases and J 4 bases; bases outside gene matches: 7. The CDR3 DNA is TGTGCCAGCAGTTTCCGAACTAGCGGGAGGATGTACGAGCAGTACTTC. Translating gives CASSFRTSGRMYEQYF.

This chain uses TRBV6-1 with TRBJ2-5; the D gene is possibly TRBD2 (6 bases). The CDR3 is 14 amino acids. Germline V gene sequence: CDR1 MNHNS, CDR2 SASEGT. V lost 0 bases and J lost 5, with 10 bases in between. The chain's CDR3 is CASSEAGGQETQYF. The CDR3, as DNA: TGTGCCAGCAGTGAAGCGGGGGGTCAGGAGACCCAGTACTTC.